One sample yielded the 27 T cell receptor beta chains listed below, sequenced in a study of cytomegalovirus exposure and HLA in healthy donors. 60 Vbeta and 13 Jbeta primers were used in PCR. The assay was immunoSEQ multiplex PCR, and TCRdb's table has in-frame clones only and misses some. The sample lists about 210,000 clones, over 80% occurring once. Sequencing was done on a sample of PBMCs. These receptors were collected from a man aged 40-49 years in good health and CMV-seropositive.

This rearrangement joins TRBV7-2 to TRBJ1-2; D is uncertain. CDR3 length: 13 amino acids. The germline gives CDR1 SGHTA, CDR2 FQGNSA. Trimming left V 8 bases short and J 3 bases short, with 13 bases between. In DNA form, the CDR3 reads TGTGCCAGCTTGGAGAGGGTGGACTATGGCTACACCTTC. Translating it yields CASLERVDYGYTF.

V and J are TRBV27 and TRBJ1-2; TRBD1 might be the D (5 bases). CDR3 length: 15 amino acids. V was shortened by 2 bases and J by 8 bases, with 18 bases between the two germline ends. Germline CDR1 and CDR2: MNHEY and SMNVEV (reference sequence). CDR3 sequence: CASSLAGHNRGGYTF. The CDR3 DNA is TGTGCCAGCAGTTTAGCGGGGCATAATCGGGGCGGCTACACCTTC.

The chain uses TRBV11-3 and TRBJ1-5; maybe TRBD1 (5 bases). With 2 bases removed from V and 6 bases from J, the gap between germline ends came to 8 bases. CDR1 and CDR2 from the germline V gene are SGHNT and YENEEA. The length of the CDR3 is 13 residues. The CDR3 nucleotides read TGTGCCAGCAGCTTACGCGGGGGTCAGCCCCAGCATTTT. Amino acid sequence: CASSLRGGQPQHF. Drawing the rest from reference TRBV11-3 and TRBJ1-5, the complete variable domain is EAGVVQSPRYKIIEKKQPVAFWCNPISGHNTLYWYLQNLGQGPELLIRYENEEAVDDSQLPKDRFSAERLKGVDSTLKIQPAELGDSAVYLCASSLRGGQPQHFGDGTRLSIL.

The chain couples TRBV6-1 to TRBJ2-7; no definite D call. Trimming pared 3 bases from V and 7 bases from J, leaving 7 bases between. The CDR3 consists of 11 residues. The V gene's germline CDR1 is MNHNS and CDR2 SASEGT. The CDR3 loop is CASSDAKEQYF. The CDR3, as DNA: TGTGCCAGCAGTGACGCGAAGGAGCAGTACTTC.

The CDR3 nucleotides are TGTGCCAGCGAGGGGGGGTCCAATCAGCCCCAGCATTTT. It codes for CASEGGSNQPQHF. This rearrangement joins TRBV6-1 to TRBJ1-5; tentatively, D is TRBD1 (6 bases). CDR3 length: 13 residues. V was pared by 8 bases and J by 3 bases, with 11 bases between. The germline V gene has CDR1 MNHNS and CDR2 SASEGT.

This chain uses TRBV5-1 with TRBJ2-5, with 10 nucleotides matching TRBD2. CDR1 SGHRS and CDR2 YFSETQ come from the germline V gene. This CDR3 region has 15 residues. J was trimmed by 2 bases and V by 5 bases; bases with no gene match: 6. In nucleotides, the CDR3 is TGCGCCAGCAGGCAGGGACTAGCGAGACAAGAGACCCAGTACTTC. Its protein is CASRQGLARQETQYF.

As for this clone: An end of the junction does not agree with germline; a read error may underlie this. The identical CDR3 is also encoded by other nucleotide sequences in the sample. The chain couples TRBV29-1 to TRBJ2-3; TRBD2 might be the D (5 bases). There are 13 residues in the CDR3. Germline V gene data show CDR1 as SQVTM and CDR2 as ANQGSEA. The CDR3 DNA is TGCAGCGTTTTAGCGTTTAGCACGGATACGCAGTATTTT. Protein: CSVLAFSTDTQYF.

The sample holds a few counts of this clone. V gene TRBV6-1 combines with J gene TRBJ1-1; TRBD1 matches at 7 bases. In germline, CDR1 is MNHNS, CDR2 SASEGT. Unmatched junction bases numbered 10, after V lost 5 bases and J lost 4 bases. The CDR3 runs to 15 residues. The CDR3 DNA reads TGTGCCAGCAGTCCTCCTGGACAGGTACGCACTGAAGCTTTCTTT. Translated, it gives CASSPPGQVRTEAFF.

The chain combines TRBV19 with TRBJ2-7; D remains ambiguous. Trimming took off 3 bases at V and 5 bases at J, with 8 bases between the two ends. Germline lookup yields CDR1 LNHDA and CDR2 SQIVND (reference sequence). This CDR3 contains 12 residues. CDR3 in amino acids: CASSIVGHEQYF. CDR3 nucleotides: TGTGCCAGTAGTATCGTGGGCCACGAGCAGTACTTC.

The rearrangement uses TRBV7-9 and TRBJ2-7, with D tentatively TRBD2 (6 bases). Germline values: CDR1 SEHNR, CDR2 FQNEAQ (reference sequence). The CDR3 runs 12 residues. The germline V and J ends were trimmed by 10 bases and 4 bases, with 14 bases remaining between them. The CDR3, as DNA: TGTGCCATCCCCCTCGGGAGATACGAGCAGTACTTC. This sequence encodes CAIPLGRYEQYF.

The genes are TRBV25-1 and TRBJ2-5, with D hard to call. From germline, CDR1 is MGHDK and CDR2 SYGVNS. CDR3 size: 11 residues. V lost 4 bases and J 4 bases, leaving 4 bases between the germline ends. The CDR3 protein is CASSASETQYF. The CDR3 DNA follows: TGTGCCAGCAGTGCTTCAGAGACCCAGTACTTC.

This chain uses TRBV30 with TRBJ2-5; D is ambiguous. Trimming took off 2 bases at V and 4 bases at J, with 17 bases between the two ends. The CDR3 spans 15 residues. Per germline, CDR1 GTSNPN and CDR2 SVGIG (reference sequence). In DNA form, the CDR3 reads TGTGCCTGGAGTCTCCCCCTGGGTAGAGGAGAGACCCAGTACTTC. Amino acid sequence: CAWSLPLGRGETQYF.

Notes on this clone: One junction end disagrees with the germline gene, perhaps due to a read error. The CDR3 here is CASSLAGQGGYEQYF. In nucleotides, the CDR3 is TGTGCCAGCAGCCTAGCTGGACAGGGCGGGTACGAGCAGTACTTC. V gene TRBV7-6 combines with J gene TRBJ2-7, with 8 bases aligning to TRBD1. Germline CDR1 is SGHVS and CDR2 is FNYEAQ. There are 15 residues in the CDR3.

This chain joins TRBV5-6 and TRBJ2-5; TRBD2 agrees at 8 bases. The V segment lost 4 bases and the J segment 5 bases; nucleotides outside the gene matches: 7. Germline-derived CDR1 and CDR2 are SGHDT and YYEEEE. This CDR3 spans 14 amino acids. The CDR3 protein is CASSHGTGGETQYF. DNA of the CDR3: TGTGCCAGCAGCCACGGGACGGGGGGGGAGACCCAGTACTTC. The full variable domain, its missing parts supplied by reference TRBV5-6 and TRBJ2-5, is DAGVTQSPTHLIKTRGQQVTLRCSPKSGHDTVSWYQQALGQGPQFIFQYYEEEERQRGNFPDRFSGHQFPNYSSELNVNALLLGDSALYLCASSHGTGGETQYFGPGTRLLVL.

The chain couples TRBV9 to TRBJ2-5; perhaps TRBD1 as D (6 bases). This CDR3 spans 14 amino acids. Germline CDR1 and CDR2: SGDLS and YYNGEE. Trimming took 4 bases from V and 5 from J, leaving 15 bases between them. The DNA of the CDR3 is TGTGCCAGCAGCCCTCGGACAGAGATGGAGACCCAGTACTTC. Residues: CASSPRTEMETQYF. Supplemented by reference TRBV9 and TRBJ2-5, the full variable domain reads DSGVTQTPKHLITATGQRVTLRCSPRSGDLSVYWYQQSLDQGLQFLIQYYNGEERAKGNILERFSAQQFPDLHSELNLSSLELGDSALYFCASSPRTEMETQYFGPGTRLLVL.

This clone was recorded once. The chain links TRBV4-1 to TRBJ2-2; TRBD2 is a possible D gene (5 bases). With 3 bases removed from V and 0 bases from J, the gap between germline ends came to 11 bases. Per germline, CDR1 MGHRA and CDR2 YSYEKL. The CDR3 runs to 16 residues. The chain's CDR3 is CASSHFGVTNTGELFF. Here the CDR3 DNA reads TGCGCCAGCAGCCACTTCGGGGTAACGAACACCGGGGAGCTGTTTTTT.

The chain combines TRBV7-8 with TRBJ2-1; D perhaps matches TRBD2 (6 bases). With 5 bases removed from V and 10 bases from J, the gap between germline ends came to 21 bases. The CDR3 is made up of 15 amino acids. Germline V gene data show CDR1 as SGHVS and CDR2 as FQNEAQ. The CDR3 DNA reads as TGTGCCAGCAGCGTAGACCTCTCACTAGCCGGGGAGCAGTTCTTC. This codes for CASSVDLSLAGEQFF.

J is TRBJ1-2 and V is TRBV2; perhaps TRBD1 as D (6 bases). The CDR3 totals 15 residues. V shed 3 bases and J shed 2 bases, with 13 bases lying between them. Germline V gene lookup returns CDR1 SNHLY and CDR2 FYNNEI. Written as DNA, the CDR3 is TGTGCCAGCAGTGATGTGGTGGGGGCGAACTATGGCTACACCTTC. Its protein product is CASSDVVGANYGYTF. Using reference TRBV2 and TRBJ1-2 for the parts outside the CDR3, the full variable domain is EPEVTQTPSHQVTQMGQEVILRCVPISNHLYFYWYRQILGQKVEFLVSFYNNEISEKSEIFDDQFSVERPDGSNFTLKIRSTKLEDSAMYFCASSDVVGANYGYTFGSGTRLTVV.

The chain recombines TRBV5-6 with TRBJ2-7, with 14 bases matching TRBD2. The V and J ends lost 3 bases and 7 bases, in that order; junction bases with no gene match: 15. This CDR3 spans 18 amino acids. Per germline, CDR1 SGHDT and CDR2 YYEEEE. DNA of the CDR3: TGTGCCAGCAGCTCCCGGACTAGCGGGAGGCCTACGATTAAAGAGCAGTACTTC. Residues: CASSSRTSGRPTIKEQYF.

V usage is TRBV7-3 and J usage is TRBJ1-1; perhaps TRBD1 as D (6 bases). The V end was cut by 5 bases, the J end by 6 bases, with 13 bases between. This CDR3 has 13 amino acids. CDR1 is SGHTA, CDR2 FQGTGA, per germline. The CDR3 loop is CASSTRQASEAFF. The CDR3 region has the DNA TGTGCCAGCAGCACACGACAGGCCTCTGAAGCTTTCTTT.

This clone was detected only a few times. The same CDR3 can be traced to other DNA sequences in this sample. The chain is built from TRBV7-6 and TRBJ2-7; D is undetermined. The CDR3 totals 15 residues. Deletions cut 0 bases from V and 0 bases from J, with 9 bases between. CDR1 is SGHVS, CDR2 FNYEAQ, per germline. The CDR3 DNA sequence: TGTGCCAGCAGCTTAGCGGCAGGAAGCTCCTACGAGCAGTACTTC. It is translated as CASSLAAGSSYEQYF.

V usage is TRBV5-1 and J usage is TRBJ1-2, with a weak D call TRBD1 (5 bases). There are 14 residues in the CDR3. V lost 0 bases and J 6 bases, leaving 12 bases between the germline ends. Germline CDR1 and CDR2: SGHRS and YFSETQ. CDR3 sequence: CASSLGPGEDGYTF. In DNA, the CDR3 is TGCGCCAGCAGCTTGGGACCGGGGGAGGATGGCTACACCTTC.

This chain links TRBV4-1 with TRBJ2-2; TRBD2 matches 16 bases. The CDR3 runs 17 residues. Germline V CDR1 and CDR2: MGHRA, YSYEKL. V lost 6 bases and J lost 5; bases outside the gene matches: 6. CDR3 residues: CASSPGGLAGGTGELFF. The CDR3 DNA is TGCGCCAGCAGTCCGGGGGGACTAGCGGGAGGGACCGGGGAGCTGTTTTTT.

This chain connects TRBV10-1 to TRBJ2-3; 11 bases line up with TRBD2. Germline values: CDR1 WNHNN, CDR2 SYGVQD (reference sequence). This CDR3 comprises 17 residues. V shed 2 bases, J shed 2 bases, and the junction held 6 bases outside the gene matches. CDR3 DNA: TGCGCCAGCAGTGAGATTTTAGCGGGAGGGTCCACAGATACGCAGTATTTT. Amino acid sequence: CASSEILAGGSTDTQYF.

The chain combines TRBV2 with TRBJ2-7, with TRBD2 matching over 9 bases. The V and J ends lost 1 base and 0 bases, in that order; junction bases with no gene match: 4. Germline loops: CDR1 SNHLY, CDR2 FYNNEI. This CDR3 spans 16 amino acids. The CDR3 here is CASSEGGGLASYEQYF. The CDR3 bases are TGTGCCAGCAGTGAAGGGGGGGGACTAGCCTCCTACGAGCAGTACTTC.

This clone was counted only a few times. The chain recombines TRBV15 with TRBJ1-2; TRBD1 might be the D (6 bases). Trimming took 4 bases from V and 4 from J, leaving 16 bases between them. This CDR3 spans 15 amino acids. The germline V gene encodes CDR1 LNHNV and CDR2 YYDKDF (reference sequence). CDR3 bases: TGTGCCACCAGCACTACAGGGCGTAGGGGCTATGGCTACACCTTC. This sequence encodes CATSTTGRRGYGYTF.

J is TRBJ2-7 and V is TRBV7-9; 12 bases map to TRBD2. The CDR3 length is 19 residues. With V trimmed by 0 bases and J by 4 bases, 13 bases remained unmatched. Germline V lookup: CDR1 SEHNR, CDR2 FQNEAQ (reference sequence). This CDR3 is CASSLAKTSGSAANYEQYF. The CDR3 DNA is TGTGCCAGCAGCTTAGCAAAGACTAGCGGGAGTGCCGCTAATTACGAGCAGTACTTC.